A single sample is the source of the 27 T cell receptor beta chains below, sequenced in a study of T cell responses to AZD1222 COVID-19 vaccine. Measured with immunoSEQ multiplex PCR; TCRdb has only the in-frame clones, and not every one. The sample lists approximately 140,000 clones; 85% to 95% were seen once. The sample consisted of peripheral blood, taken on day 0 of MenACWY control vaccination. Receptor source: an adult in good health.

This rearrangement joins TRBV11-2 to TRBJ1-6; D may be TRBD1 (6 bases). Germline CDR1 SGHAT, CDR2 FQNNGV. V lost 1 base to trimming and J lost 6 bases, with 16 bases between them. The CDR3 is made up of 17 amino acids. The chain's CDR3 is CASSLVGWGPRNSPLHF. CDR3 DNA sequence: TGTGCCAGCAGCTTAGTGGGGTGGGGGCCCCGTAATTCACCCCTCCACTTT.

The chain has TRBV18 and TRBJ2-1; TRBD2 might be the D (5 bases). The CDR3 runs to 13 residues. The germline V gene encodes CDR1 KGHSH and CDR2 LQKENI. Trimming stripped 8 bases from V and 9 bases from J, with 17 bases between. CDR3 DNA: TGTGCCAGCGCGACCAACGAGGGAAGTGAGCAGTTCTTC. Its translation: CASATNEGSEQFF.

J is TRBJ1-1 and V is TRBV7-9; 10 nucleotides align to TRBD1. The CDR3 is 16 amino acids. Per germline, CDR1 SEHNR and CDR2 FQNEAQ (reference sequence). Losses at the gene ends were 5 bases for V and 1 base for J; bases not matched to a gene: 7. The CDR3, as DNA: TGTGCCAGCAGCGTCACGGGACAGGGGAGGAACACTGAAGCTTTCTTT. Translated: CASSVTGQGRNTEAFF.

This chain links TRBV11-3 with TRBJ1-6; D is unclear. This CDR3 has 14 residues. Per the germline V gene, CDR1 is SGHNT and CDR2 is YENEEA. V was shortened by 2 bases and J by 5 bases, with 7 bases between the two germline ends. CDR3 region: CASSLTRNNSPLHF. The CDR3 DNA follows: TGTGCCAGCAGCTTAACGCGGAATAATTCACCCCTCCACTTT.

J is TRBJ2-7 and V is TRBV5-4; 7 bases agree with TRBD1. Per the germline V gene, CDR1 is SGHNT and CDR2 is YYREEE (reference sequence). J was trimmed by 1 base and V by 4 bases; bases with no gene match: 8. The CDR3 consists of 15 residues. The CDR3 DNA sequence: TGTGCCAGCAGCCGATCGCGGACAGGATCCTACGAGCAGTACTTC. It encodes CASSRSRTGSYEQYF. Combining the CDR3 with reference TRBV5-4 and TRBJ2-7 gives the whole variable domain ETGVTQSPTHLIKTRGQQVTLRCSSQSGHNTVSWYQQALGQGPQFIFQYYREEENGRGNFPPRFSGLQFPNYSSELNVNALELDDSALYLCASSRSRTGSYEQYFGPGTRLTVT.

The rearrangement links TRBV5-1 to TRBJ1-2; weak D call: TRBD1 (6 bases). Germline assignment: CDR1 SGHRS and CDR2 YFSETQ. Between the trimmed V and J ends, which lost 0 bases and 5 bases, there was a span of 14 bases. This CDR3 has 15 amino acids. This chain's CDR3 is CASSLGQGLTYGYTF. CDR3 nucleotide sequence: TGCGCCAGCAGCTTGGGTCAGGGGCTGACATATGGCTACACCTTC.

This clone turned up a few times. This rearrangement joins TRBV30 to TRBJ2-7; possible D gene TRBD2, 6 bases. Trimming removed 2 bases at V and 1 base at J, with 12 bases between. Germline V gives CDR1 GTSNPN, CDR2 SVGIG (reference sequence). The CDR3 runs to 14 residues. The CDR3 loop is CAWSRAGHSYEQYF. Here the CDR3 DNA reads TGTGCCTGGAGTCGCGCGGGGCATTCCTACGAGCAGTACTTC.

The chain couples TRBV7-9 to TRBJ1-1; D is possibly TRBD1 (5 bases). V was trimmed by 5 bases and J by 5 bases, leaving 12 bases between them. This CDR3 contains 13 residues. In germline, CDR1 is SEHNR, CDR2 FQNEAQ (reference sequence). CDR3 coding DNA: TGTGCCAGCAGCGCTGGGTGGGGGACTGAAGCTTTCTTT. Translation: CASSAGWGTEAFF.

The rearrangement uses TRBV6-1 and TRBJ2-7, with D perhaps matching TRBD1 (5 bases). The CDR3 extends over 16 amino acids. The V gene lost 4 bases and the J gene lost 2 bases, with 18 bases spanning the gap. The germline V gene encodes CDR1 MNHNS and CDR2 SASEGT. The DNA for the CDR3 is TGTGCCAGCAGTGTTGGGGCAGCTTACAAAGCCTACGAGCAGTACTTC. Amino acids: CASSVGAAYKAYEQYF.

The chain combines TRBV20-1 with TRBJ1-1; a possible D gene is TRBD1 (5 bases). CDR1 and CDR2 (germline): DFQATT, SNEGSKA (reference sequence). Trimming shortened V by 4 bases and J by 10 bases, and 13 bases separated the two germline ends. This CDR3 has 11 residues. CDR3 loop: CSATGPRGAFF. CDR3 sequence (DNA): TGCAGTGCTACGGGGCCCCGGGGAGCTTTCTTT.

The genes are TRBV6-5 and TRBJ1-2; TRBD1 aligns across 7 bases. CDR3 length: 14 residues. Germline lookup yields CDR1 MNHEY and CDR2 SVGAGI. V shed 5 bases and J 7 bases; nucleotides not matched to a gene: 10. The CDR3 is CASSPDRAGLGYTF. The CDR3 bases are TGTGCCAGCAGTCCCGACAGGGCCGGACTTGGCTACACCTTC.

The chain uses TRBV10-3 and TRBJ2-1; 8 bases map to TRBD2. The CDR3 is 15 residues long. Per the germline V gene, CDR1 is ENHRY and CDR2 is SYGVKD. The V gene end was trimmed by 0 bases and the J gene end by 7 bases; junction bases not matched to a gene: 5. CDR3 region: CAISESGLAKNEQFF. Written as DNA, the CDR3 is TGTGCCATCAGTGAGTCCGGACTAGCCAAGAATGAGCAGTTCTTC.

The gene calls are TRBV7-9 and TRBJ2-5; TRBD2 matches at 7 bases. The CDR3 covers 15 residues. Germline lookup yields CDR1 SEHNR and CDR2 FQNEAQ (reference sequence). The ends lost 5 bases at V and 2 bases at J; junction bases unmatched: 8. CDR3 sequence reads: CASSPGGILQETQYF. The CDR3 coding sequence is TGTGCCAGCAGCCCCGGGGGGATCTTACAAGAGACCCAGTACTTC.

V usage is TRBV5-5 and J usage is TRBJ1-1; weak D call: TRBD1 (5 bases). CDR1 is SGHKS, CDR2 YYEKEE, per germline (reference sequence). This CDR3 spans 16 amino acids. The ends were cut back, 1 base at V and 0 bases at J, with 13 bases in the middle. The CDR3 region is CASSLIPRGLNTEAFF. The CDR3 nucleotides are TGTGCCAGCAGCTTGATCCCTAGGGGCTTGAACACTGAAGCTTTCTTT.

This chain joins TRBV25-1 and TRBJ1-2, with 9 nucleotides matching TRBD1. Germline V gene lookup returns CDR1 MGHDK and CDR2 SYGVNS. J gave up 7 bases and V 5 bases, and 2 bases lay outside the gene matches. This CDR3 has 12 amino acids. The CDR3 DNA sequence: TGTGCCAGCAGTACAGGGGGCGCTGGCTACACCTTC. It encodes CASSTGGAGYTF.

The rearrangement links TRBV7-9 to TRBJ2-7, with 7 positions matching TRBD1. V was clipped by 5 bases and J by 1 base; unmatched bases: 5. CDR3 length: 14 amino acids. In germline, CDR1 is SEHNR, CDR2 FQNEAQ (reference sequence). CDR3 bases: TGTGCCAGCAGCCCGACCAGGGGGTCCTACGAGCAGTACTTC. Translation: CASSPTRGSYEQYF.

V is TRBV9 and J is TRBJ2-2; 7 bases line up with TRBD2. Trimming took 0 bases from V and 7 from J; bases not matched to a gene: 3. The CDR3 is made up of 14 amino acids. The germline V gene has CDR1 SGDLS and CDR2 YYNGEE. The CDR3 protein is CASSVELAIGELFF. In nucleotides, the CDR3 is TGTGCCAGCAGCGTAGAACTAGCGATCGGGGAGCTGTTTTTT.

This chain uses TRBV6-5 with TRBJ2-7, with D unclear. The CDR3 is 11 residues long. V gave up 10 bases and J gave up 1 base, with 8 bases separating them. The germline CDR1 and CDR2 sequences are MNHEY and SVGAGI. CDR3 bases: TGTGCCACTAAGGTGTCCTACGAGCAGTACTTC. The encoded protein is CATKVSYEQYF.

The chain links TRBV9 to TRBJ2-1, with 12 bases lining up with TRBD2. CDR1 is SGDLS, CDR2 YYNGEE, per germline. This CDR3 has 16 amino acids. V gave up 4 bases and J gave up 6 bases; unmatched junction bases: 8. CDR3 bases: TGTGCCAGCAGCCCACTCACTAGCGGGAGGATCAATGAGCAGTTCTTC. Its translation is CASSPLTSGRINEQFF.

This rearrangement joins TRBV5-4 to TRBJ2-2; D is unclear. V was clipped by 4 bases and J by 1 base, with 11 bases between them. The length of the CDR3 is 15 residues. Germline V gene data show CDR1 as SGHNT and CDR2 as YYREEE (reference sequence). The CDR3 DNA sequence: TGTGCCAGCAGCCACCTGACCGTGAACACCGGGGAGCTGTTTTTT. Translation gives CASSHLTVNTGELFF.

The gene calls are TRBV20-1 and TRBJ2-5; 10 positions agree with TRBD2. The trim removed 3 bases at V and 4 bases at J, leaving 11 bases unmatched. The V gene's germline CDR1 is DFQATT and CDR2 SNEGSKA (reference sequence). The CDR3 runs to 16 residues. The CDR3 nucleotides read TGCAGTGCTAGTCCAACGGCACTAGCGGGAACAGAGACCCAGTACTTC. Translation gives CSASPTALAGTETQYF.

The CDR3 sequence: CASSSTDGWGYEQYF. CDR3 nucleotides: TGTGCCAGCAGTTCCACAGATGGATGGGGCTACGAGCAGTACTTC. The chain recombines TRBV2 with TRBJ2-7; D is undetermined. The germline V gene encodes CDR1 SNHLY and CDR2 FYNNEI. V dropped 5 bases and J dropped 3 bases, with 17 bases sitting between them. There are 15 residues in the CDR3. The entire variable domain, with the rest obtained from reference TRBV2 and TRBJ2-7, is as follows: EPEVTQTPSHQVTQMGQEVILRCVPISNHLYFYWYRQILGQKVEFLVSFYNNEISEKSEIFDDQFSVERPDGSNFTLKIRSTKLEDSAMYFCASSSTDGWGYEQYFGPGTRLTVT.

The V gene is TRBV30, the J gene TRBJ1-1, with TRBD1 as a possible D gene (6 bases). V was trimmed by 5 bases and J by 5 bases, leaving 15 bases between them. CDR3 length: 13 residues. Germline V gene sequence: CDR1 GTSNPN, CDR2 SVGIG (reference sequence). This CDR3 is CAWQATGRTEAFF. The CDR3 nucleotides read TGTGCCTGGCAAGCCACAGGGAGGACTGAAGCTTTCTTT.

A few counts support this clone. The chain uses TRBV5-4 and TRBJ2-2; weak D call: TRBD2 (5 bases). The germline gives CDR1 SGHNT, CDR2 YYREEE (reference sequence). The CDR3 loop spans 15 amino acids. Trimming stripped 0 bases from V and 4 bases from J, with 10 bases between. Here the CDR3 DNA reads TGTGCCAGCAGCTTGGTATTAGGGAGCACCGGGGAGCTGTTTTTT. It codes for CASSLVLGSTGELFF.

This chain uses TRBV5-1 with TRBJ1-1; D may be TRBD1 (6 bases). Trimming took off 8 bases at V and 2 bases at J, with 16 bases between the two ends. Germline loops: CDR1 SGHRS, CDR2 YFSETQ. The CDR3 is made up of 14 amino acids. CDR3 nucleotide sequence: TGCGCCAGTTGCCGGGGGCAGGGAAACACTGAAGCTTTCTTT. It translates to CASCRGQGNTEAFF.

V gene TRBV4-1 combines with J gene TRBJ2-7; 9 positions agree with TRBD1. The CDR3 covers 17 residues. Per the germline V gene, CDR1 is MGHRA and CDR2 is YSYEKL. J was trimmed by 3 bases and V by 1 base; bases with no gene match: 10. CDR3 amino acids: CASSQGSGDRAFYEQYF. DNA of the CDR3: TGCGCCAGCAGCCAAGGGAGTGGGGACAGGGCTTTCTACGAGCAGTACTTC.

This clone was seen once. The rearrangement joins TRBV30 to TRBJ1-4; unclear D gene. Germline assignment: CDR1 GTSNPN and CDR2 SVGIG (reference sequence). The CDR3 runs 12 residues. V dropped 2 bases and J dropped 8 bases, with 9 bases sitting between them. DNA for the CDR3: TGTGCCTGGAGTTTATCAGGCGAAAAACTGTTTTTT. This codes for CAWSLSGEKLFF.